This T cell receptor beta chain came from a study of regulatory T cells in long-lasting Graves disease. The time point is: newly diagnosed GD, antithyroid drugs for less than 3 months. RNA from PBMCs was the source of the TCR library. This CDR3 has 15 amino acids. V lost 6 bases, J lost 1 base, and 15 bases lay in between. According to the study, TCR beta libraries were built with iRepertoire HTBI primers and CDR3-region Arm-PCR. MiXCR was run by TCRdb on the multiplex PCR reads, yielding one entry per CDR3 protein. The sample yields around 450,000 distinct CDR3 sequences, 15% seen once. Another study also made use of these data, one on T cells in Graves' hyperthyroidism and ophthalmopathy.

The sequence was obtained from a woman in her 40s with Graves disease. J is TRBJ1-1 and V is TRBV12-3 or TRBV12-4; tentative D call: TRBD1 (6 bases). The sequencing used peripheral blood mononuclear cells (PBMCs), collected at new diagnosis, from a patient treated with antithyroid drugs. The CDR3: CASSLTGAGNTEAFF. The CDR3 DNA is TGTGCCAGCAGCCTTACGGGGGCGGGGAACACTGAAGCTTTCTTT.